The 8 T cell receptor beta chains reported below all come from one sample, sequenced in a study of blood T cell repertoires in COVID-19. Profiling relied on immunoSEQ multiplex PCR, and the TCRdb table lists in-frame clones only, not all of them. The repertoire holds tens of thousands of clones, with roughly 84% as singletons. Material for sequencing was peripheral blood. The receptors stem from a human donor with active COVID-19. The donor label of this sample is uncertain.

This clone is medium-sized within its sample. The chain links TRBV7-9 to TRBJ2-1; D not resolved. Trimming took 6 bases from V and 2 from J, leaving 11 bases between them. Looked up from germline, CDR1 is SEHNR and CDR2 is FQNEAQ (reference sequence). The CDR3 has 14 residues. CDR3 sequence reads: CASRSDDAYNEQFF. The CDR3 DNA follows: TGTGCCAGCAGGAGCGACGACGCCTACAATGAGCAGTTCTTC.

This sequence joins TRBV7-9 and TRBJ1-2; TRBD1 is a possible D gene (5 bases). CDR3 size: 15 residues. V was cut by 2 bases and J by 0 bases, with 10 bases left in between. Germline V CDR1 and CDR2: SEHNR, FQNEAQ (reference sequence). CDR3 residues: CASSLLGPSNYGYTF. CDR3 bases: TGTGCCAGCAGCTTATTGGGGCCCTCTAACTATGGCTACACCTTC.

In DNA form, the CDR3 reads TGTGCCAGCAGCCAGATCCGGGGGGCAGATACGCAGTATTTT. Translation gives CASSQIRGADTQYF. The chain links TRBV4-2 to TRBJ2-3; 7 bases map to TRBD2. The V segment lost 3 bases and the J segment 4 bases; nucleotides outside the gene matches: 4. The CDR3 is made up of 14 amino acids. From germline, CDR1 is LGHNA and CDR2 YNFKEQ.

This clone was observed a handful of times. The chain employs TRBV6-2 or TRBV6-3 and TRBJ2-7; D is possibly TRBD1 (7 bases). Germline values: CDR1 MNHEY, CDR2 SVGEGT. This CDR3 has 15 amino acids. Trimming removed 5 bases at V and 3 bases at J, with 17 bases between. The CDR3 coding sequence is TGTGCCAGCAGTCAGGCGGGACAGCGCGACTACGAGCAGTACTTC. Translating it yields CASSQAGQRDYEQYF.

CDR3 coding DNA: TGTGCCAGTAGTATGGGGCGTCGGCAGCCCCAGCATTTT. Protein sequence: CASSMGRRQPQHF. The chain is built from TRBV19 and TRBJ1-5, with a weak D call TRBD1 (5 bases). Trimming shortened V by 3 bases and J by 7 bases, and 10 bases separated the two germline ends. Germline CDR1 is LNHDA and CDR2 is SQIVND (reference sequence). The length of the CDR3 is 13 residues.

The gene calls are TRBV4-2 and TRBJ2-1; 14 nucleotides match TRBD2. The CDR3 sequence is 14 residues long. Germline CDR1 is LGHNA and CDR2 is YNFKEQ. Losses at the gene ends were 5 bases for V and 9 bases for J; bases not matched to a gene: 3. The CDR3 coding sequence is TGTGCCAGCAGCAAGACTAGCGGGGGGGCTGAGCAGTTCTTC. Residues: CASSKTSGGAEQFF.

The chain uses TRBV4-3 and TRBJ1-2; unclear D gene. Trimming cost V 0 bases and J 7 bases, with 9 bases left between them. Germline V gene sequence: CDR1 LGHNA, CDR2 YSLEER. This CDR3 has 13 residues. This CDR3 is CASSQDLAGGYTF. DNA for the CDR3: TGCGCCAGCAGCCAAGATTTGGCGGGTGGCTACACCTTC.

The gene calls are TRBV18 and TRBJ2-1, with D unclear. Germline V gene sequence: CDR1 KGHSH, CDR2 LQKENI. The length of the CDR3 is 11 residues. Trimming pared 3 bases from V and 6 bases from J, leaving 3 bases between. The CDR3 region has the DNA TGTGCCAGCTCACCGGCCAATGAGCAGTTCTTC. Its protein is CASSPANEQFF.